This TCR beta chain is drawn from a study of control samples from healthy donors and cancer patients. This clone has a handful of counts. Trimming stripped 3 bases from V and 9 bases from J, with 6 bases between. This CDR3 is built from 11 residues. From germline, CDR1 is LNHDA and CDR2 SQIVND (reference sequence). The protocol was immunoSEQ multiplex PCR, while the TCRdb copy is restricted to in-frame clones and leaves out a portion. The sample has 35,000 to 40,000 clones; more than 70% are singletons. The sequenced material came from PBMCs. This clonotype was sampled from a woman aged 60-70 years with lung cancer. This chain connects TRBV19 to TRBJ2-1; D call uncertain. The CDR3 DNA reads as TGTGCCAGTAGTATGGACCTTGAGCAGTTCTTC. Amino acids: CASSMDLEQFF.